Each of the 12 T cell receptor beta chains below was sequenced from the same sample in a study of T cell responses to AZD1222 COVID-19 vaccine. The assay was immunoSEQ multiplex PCR, and TCRdb's table has in-frame clones only and misses some. The table lists more than 150,000 clones, almost 95% of them singletons. This sample comprised peripheral blood, obtained on day 0 of AZD1222 vaccination. These receptor sequences come from an adult in good health.

This clone was observed once. The chain employs TRBV28 and TRBJ2-4; 8 bases match TRBD2. The CDR3 consists of 18 residues. The V gene end was trimmed by 0 bases and the J gene end by 4 bases; junction bases not matched to a gene: 11. CDR1 is MDHEN and CDR2 is SYDVKM in the germline V gene. CDR3 coding DNA: TGTGCCAGCAGTTTATGGACCCCCAGCGGGAGCTTAAAAAACATTCAGTACTTC. Amino acid sequence: CASSLWTPSGSLKNIQYF.

The chain recombines TRBV7-9 with TRBJ1-2; D is undetermined. With 5 bases removed from V and 8 bases from J, the gap between germline ends came to 12 bases. Germline V lookup: CDR1 SEHNR, CDR2 FQNEAQ (reference sequence). The length of the CDR3 is 12 residues. The CDR3 nucleotides read TGTGCCAGCAGCCCGTCCCTTGGCGGCTACACCTTC. Protein sequence: CASSPSLGGYTF.

The chain recombines TRBV27 with TRBJ1-5, with a weak D call TRBD1 (5 bases). The CDR3 is 16 amino acids. The V gene's germline CDR1 is MNHEY and CDR2 SMNVEV (reference sequence). Trimming removed 2 bases at V and 3 bases at J, with 14 bases between. The CDR3 spells CASSLRSARDNQPQHF. The CDR3 DNA is TGTGCCAGCAGTTTACGATCGGCCAGGGACAATCAGCCCCAGCATTTT.

J is TRBJ1-4 and V is TRBV19; tentatively, D is TRBD1 (5 bases). The germline V and J ends were trimmed by 4 bases and 5 bases, with 17 bases remaining between them. Germline V gene data show CDR1 as LNHDA and CDR2 as SQIVND (reference sequence). There are 16 residues in the CDR3. CDR3 in DNA: TGTGCCAGTAGTACTTCGTCCGGGACGGTAAATGAAAAACTGTTTTTT. Its protein is CASSTSSGTVNEKLFF.

This rearrangement joins TRBV21-1 to TRBJ1-1. TRBV21-1 counts as a pseudogene. There are 13 residues in the CDR3. The CDR3 DNA follows: TGTGCCAGCAGCAAATCGCTGGACGCTGAAGCTTTCTTT. It encodes CASSKSLDAEAFF.

The chain is built from TRBV20-1 and TRBJ2-7; D uncertain. This CDR3 comprises 11 residues. Germline V gene lookup returns CDR1 DFQATT and CDR2 SNEGSKA (reference sequence). Trimming pared 1 base from V and 1 base from J, leaving 2 bases between. CDR3 in amino acids: CSARVSYEQYF. The CDR3 nucleotides read TGCAGTGCTAGAGTTTCCTACGAGCAGTACTTC.

The genes are TRBV6-5 and TRBJ1-4; a weak D match, TRBD1 (5 bases). V was trimmed by 2 bases and J by 8 bases, leaving 12 bases between them. Germline V gene sequence: CDR1 MNHEY, CDR2 SVGAGI. The CDR3 sequence is 14 residues long. In nucleotides, the CDR3 is TGTGCCAGCAGTTACACCCAGGGTGGCGAAAAACTGTTTTTT. Its translation: CASSYTQGGEKLFF.

The chain uses TRBV27 and TRBJ2-6; 9 bases are shared with TRBD1. This CDR3 is built from 16 residues. Trimming at V came to 4 bases and at J to 4 bases, leaving 5 bases not matched to a gene. Germline loops: CDR1 MNHEY, CDR2 SMNVEV (reference sequence). CDR3 DNA sequence: TGTGCCAGCAGTTACCGGACAGGGGCCGGGGCCAACGTCCTGACTTTC. Translation gives CASSYRTGAGANVLTF.

V usage is TRBV5-1 and J usage is TRBJ1-4; D perhaps matches TRBD1 (6 bases). The germline V gene has CDR1 SGHRS and CDR2 YFSETQ. V lost 4 bases, J lost 8 bases, and 18 bases lay in between. CDR3 length: 15 residues. The chain's CDR3 is CASSGILGAQEKLFF. CDR3 DNA sequence: TGCGCCAGCAGCGGGATTTTGGGGGCACAGGAAAAACTGTTTTTT.

This rearrangement joins TRBV27 to TRBJ2-3; 10 nucleotides agree with TRBD1. Germline V gene lookup returns CDR1 MNHEY and CDR2 SMNVEV (reference sequence). The CDR3 consists of 14 residues. V was pared by 5 bases and J by 6 bases, with 5 bases of the junction left unmatched. The CDR3 here is CASSRDRGWDTQYF. Written as DNA, the CDR3 is TGTGCCAGCAGTCGGGACAGGGGCTGGGATACGCAGTATTTT.

This sequence joins TRBV3-1 (or the pseudogene TRBV3-2) and TRBJ2-7, with TRBD2 as a possible D gene (6 bases). Trimming removed 4 bases from V and 0 bases from J, with 10 bases in between. The CDR3 has 14 residues. The germline V gene has CDR1 LGHDT and CDR2 YNNKEL (reference sequence). The CDR3 DNA follows: TGTGCCAGCAGCCTAGCGGAGCTCTCCTACGAGCAGTACTTC. Encoded protein: CASSLAELSYEQYF.

The chain is built from TRBV1 and TRBJ2-1; the table's D call TRBD2 went unverified against the DNA. TRBV1 is a known pseudogene. The CDR3 contains 18 residues. CDR3 nucleotide sequence: TGCACCAGCAGCCAAGGATGTGGGAGCAACCGCTCCTACAATGAGCAGTTCTTC. Its protein is CTSSQGCGSNRSYNEQFF.